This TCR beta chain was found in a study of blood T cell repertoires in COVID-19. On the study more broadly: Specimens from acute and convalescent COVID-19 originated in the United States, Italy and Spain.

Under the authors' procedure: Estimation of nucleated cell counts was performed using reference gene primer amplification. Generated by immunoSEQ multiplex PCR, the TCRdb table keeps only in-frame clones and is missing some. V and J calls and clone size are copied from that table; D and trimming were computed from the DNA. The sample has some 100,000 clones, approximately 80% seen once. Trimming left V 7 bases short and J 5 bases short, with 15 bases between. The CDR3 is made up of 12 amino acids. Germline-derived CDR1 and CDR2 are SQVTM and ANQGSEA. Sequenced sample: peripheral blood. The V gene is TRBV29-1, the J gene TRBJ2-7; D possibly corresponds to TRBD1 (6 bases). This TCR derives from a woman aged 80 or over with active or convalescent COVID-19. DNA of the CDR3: TGCAGCGGGCAGGGGATTTTCCACGAGCAGTACTTC. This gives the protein CSGQGIFHEQYF.